A single sample gave rise to the 24 T cell receptor beta chains below, sequenced in a study of T cell responses to AZD1222 COVID-19 vaccine. Clones were sequenced by immunoSEQ multiplex PCR, and TCRdb holds only the in-frame ones, with some missing. Among about 110,000 clones listed, roughly 89% were seen once. Sample: peripheral blood, taken 28 days after the second AZD1222 dose. These receptors were taken from an adult who received the AZD1222 COVID-19 vaccine.

The chain employs TRBV27 and TRBJ2-5; TRBD1 or TRBD2 may be the D gene (5 bases each). The ends were cut back, 2 bases at V and 1 base at J, with 8 bases in the middle. The germline CDR1 and CDR2 sequences are MNHEY and SMNVEV (reference sequence). This CDR3 spans 14 amino acids. The CDR3 nucleotides read TGTGCCAGCAGTTTAAACGGGGCCCAAGAGACCCAGTACTTC. It yields the protein CASSLNGAQETQYF.

This clone was seen just once. The chain recombines TRBV27 with TRBJ2-2; no clear D. This CDR3 region has 13 residues. From germline, CDR1 is MNHEY and CDR2 SMNVEV (reference sequence). V lost 5 bases, J lost 6 bases, and 10 bases lay in between. The CDR3 bases are TGTGCCAGCAGTCCCTCCCGCCCCGGGGAGCTGTTTTTT. Translating gives CASSPSRPGELFF.

The rearrangement links TRBV28 to TRBJ1-1; D remains ambiguous. CDR1 and CDR2 from the germline V gene are MDHEN and SYDVKM. The CDR3 contains 11 residues. V gave up 6 bases and J gave up 10 bases, with 12 bases separating them. The CDR3, as DNA: TGTGCCAGCAGCTCGCCCACGACAGCTTTCTTT. This codes for CASSSPTTAFF.

The chain recombines TRBV7-3 with TRBJ2-3, with 10 nucleotides matching TRBD1. CDR1 and CDR2 from the germline V gene are SGHTA and FQGTGA. The CDR3 loop spans 16 amino acids. V shed 1 base and J 5 bases; nucleotides not matched to a gene: 6. CDR3 sequence: CASSLKGTGVGDTQYF. The CDR3 nucleotides are TGTGCCAGCAGCTTAAAAGGGACAGGGGTGGGAGATACGCAGTATTTT.

CDR3 amino acids: CASSPPRFGSSYEQYF. The CDR3 DNA is TGTGCCAGCTCACCACCGAGATTCGGTAGCTCCTACGAGCAGTACTTC. V and J are TRBV18 and TRBJ2-7, with unresolved D. The length of the CDR3 is 16 residues. Germline V gene data show CDR1 as KGHSH and CDR2 as LQKENI. Deletions cut 0 bases from V and 0 bases from J, with 12 bases between.

This chain uses TRBV5-1 with TRBJ2-7, with D perhaps TRBD1 (5 bases). The V gene's germline CDR1 is SGHRS and CDR2 YFSETQ. V lost 1 base and J lost 2, with 13 bases in between. The CDR3 spans 15 residues. In nucleotides, the CDR3 is TGCGCCAGCAGCTTGTGGCCAGGGATTACCTACGAGCAGTACTTC. This encodes CASSLWPGITYEQYF.

The J gene is TRBJ2-7, the V gene TRBV19; TRBD1 aligns across 7 bases. The CDR3 is made up of 14 amino acids. Germline CDR1 reads LNHDA; CDR2 reads SQIVND (reference sequence). Losses at the gene ends were 4 bases for V and 4 bases for J; bases not matched to a gene: 7. This chain's CDR3 is CASSRTGLGYEQYF. The CDR3 DNA is TGTGCCAGTAGTAGGACAGGCCTAGGGTACGAGCAGTACTTC. The full variable domain, with the rest looked up from reference TRBV19 and TRBJ2-7, is DGGITQSPKYLFRKEGQNVTLSCEQNLNHDAMYWYRQDPGQGLRLIYYSQIVNDFQKGDIAEGYSVSREKKESFPLTVTSAQKNPTAFYLCASSRTGLGYEQYFGPGTRLTVT.

The chain joins TRBV25-1 to TRBJ2-3; maybe TRBD2 (5 bases). CDR1 is MGHDK and CDR2 is SYGVNS in the germline V gene. The CDR3 covers 13 residues. V lost 10 bases, J lost 0 bases, and 11 bases lay in between. The CDR3: CAKERLSTDTQYF. CDR3 in DNA: TGTGCCAAAGAGCGGCTTAGCACAGATACGCAGTATTTT.

V usage is TRBV28 and J usage is TRBJ1-1; the D gene is possibly TRBD1 (5 bases). The CDR3 consists of 11 residues. V lost 10 bases and J lost 8, with 14 bases in between. Germline-derived CDR1 and CDR2 are MDHEN and SYDVKM. In DNA, the CDR3 is TGTGCCACCCGGGGGGGGGAGGAAGCTTTCTTT. Translated, it gives CATRGGEEAFF. Based on the CDR3 plus reference TRBV28 and TRBJ1-1, the full variable domain is DVKVTQSSRYLVKRTGEKVFLECVQDMDHENMFWYRQDPGLGLRLIYFSYDVKMKEKGDIPEGYSVSREKKERFSLILESASTNQTSMYLCATRGGEEAFFGQGTRLTVV.

This clone appeared once. The gene calls are TRBV6-4 and TRBJ2-2; the match to TRBD1 covers 9 bases. This CDR3 has 17 residues. The germline V gene encodes CDR1 MRHNA and CDR2 SNTAGT. V trimming: 8 bases; J trimming: 5 bases; junction bases outside the gene matches: 15. The CDR3 sequence: CASLPPRDRVYTGELFF. The CDR3 bases are TGTGCCAGCCTTCCCCCCCGGGACAGGGTCTATACCGGGGAGCTGTTTTTT.

For the CDR3, the DNA is TGTGCCAGCAGCTCGGAGTCAAGCACAGATACGCAGTATTTT. This gives the protein CASSSESSTDTQYF. The V gene is TRBV7-2, the J gene TRBJ2-3; the D is unclear. Trimming removed 4 bases at V and 0 bases at J, with 8 bases between. The CDR3 extends over 14 amino acids. Germline V gene lookup returns CDR1 SGHTA and CDR2 FQGNSA.

The V gene is TRBV11-2, the J gene TRBJ2-7, with TRBD2 matching over 8 bases. Germline V gene data show CDR1 as SGHAT and CDR2 as FQNNGV. J was trimmed by 2 bases and V by 8 bases; bases with no gene match: 11. The CDR3 extends over 15 amino acids. Written as DNA, the CDR3 is TGTGCCAGCCATCGACTTTTAGCGGGACCCTACGAGCAGTACTTC. Its translation is CASHRLLAGPYEQYF.

CDR3 amino acids: CASSLDSYEQYF. The CDR3 bases are TGTGCCAGCAGTTTAGATAGCTACGAGCAGTACTTC. V is TRBV12-3 or TRBV12-4 and J is TRBJ2-7, with D uncertain. V lost 1 base, J lost 3 bases, and 4 bases lay in between. The CDR3 extends over 12 amino acids.

The rearrangement uses TRBV24-1 and TRBJ2-3, with TRBD2 identical over 8 bases. This CDR3 is built from 14 residues. Germline V gives CDR1 KGHDR, CDR2 SFDVKD. V lost 9 bases, J lost 7 bases, and 11 bases stayed unmatched. This chain's CDR3 is CATGPAGAFNTQYF. DNA of the CDR3: TGTGCCACCGGACCAGCGGGAGCGTTTAATACGCAGTATTTT.

The chain couples TRBV28 to TRBJ2-2; no definite D call. The V gene lost 3 bases and the J gene lost 0 bases, with 8 bases spanning the gap. This CDR3 contains 15 residues. Germline CDR1 and CDR2: MDHEN and SYDVKM. The CDR3 protein is CASSFWGPNTGELFF. CDR3 sequence (DNA): TGTGCCAGCAGTTTCTGGGGTCCGAACACCGGGGAGCTGTTTTTT.

Details on this clone: This sample also contains other DNA sequences that code for the same CDR3. The V and J genes are TRBV20-1 and TRBJ2-7; no clear D gene. Trimming cost V 6 bases and J 3 bases, with 6 bases left between them. Germline V CDR1 and CDR2: DFQATT, SNEGSKA (reference sequence). The CDR3 has 10 amino acids. The CDR3: CSASSYEQYF. The CDR3 nucleotides are TGCAGTGCCTCTAGCTACGAGCAGTACTTC.

The chain uses TRBV9 and TRBJ1-2, with TRBD1 matching 12 bases. Germline-derived CDR1 and CDR2 are SGDLS and YYNGEE. This CDR3 contains 15 residues. J lost 3 bases, V lost 5 bases, and 5 bases had no gene match. The CDR3 coding sequence is TGTGCCAGCAGGGCCGGGACAGGGGGCGACTATGGCTACACCTTC. It codes for CASRAGTGGDYGYTF.

This clone was seen a few times. This sequence joins TRBV5-8 and TRBJ2-1; the D is unclear. The CDR3 contains 15 residues. V was trimmed by 2 bases and J by 1 base, leaving 10 bases between them. The germline CDR1 and CDR2 sequences are SGHTS and YDEGEE. The CDR3 spells CASSFGFLSYNEQFF. The CDR3 bases are TGTGCCAGCAGCTTCGGCTTTTTATCCTACAATGAGCAGTTCTTC.

The chain is built from TRBV9 and TRBJ2-2, with no clear D. The CDR3 contains 15 residues. Per the germline V gene, CDR1 is SGDLS and CDR2 is YYNGEE. Trimming took off 3 bases at V and 1 base at J, with 10 bases between the two ends. CDR3 in amino acids: CASSGYGRNTGELFF. For the CDR3, the DNA is TGTGCCAGCAGCGGGTATGGGCGGAACACCGGGGAGCTGTTTTTT.

The chain employs TRBV5-1 and TRBJ2-5, with 13 bases that match TRBD2. Germline V CDR1 and CDR2: SGHRS, YFSETQ. V lost 0 bases, J lost 5 bases, and 4 bases stayed unmatched. This CDR3 is built from 16 residues. CDR3 DNA sequence: TGCGCCAGCAGCTTGGGAGTGACTAGCGGGAGGGAGACCCAGTACTTC. Its protein product is CASSLGVTSGRETQYF. The full variable domain, with the rest looked up from reference TRBV5-1 and TRBJ2-5, is KAGVTQTPRYLIKTRGQQVTLSCSPISGHRSVSWYQQTPGQGLQFLFEYFSETQRNKGNFPGRFSGRQFSNSRSEMNVSTLELGDSALYLCASSLGVTSGRETQYFGPGTRLLVL.

The chain combines TRBV28 with TRBJ2-1; 9 bases map to TRBD2. The CDR3 is 18 amino acids. Trimming removed 5 bases from V and 0 bases from J; junction bases left unmatched: 11. Germline CDR1 is MDHEN and CDR2 is SYDVKM. The CDR3 DNA follows: TGTGCCAGCAGTCGTTTTGGCCTAGCGGGAAACTCCTACAATGAGCAGTTCTTC. Residues: CASSRFGLAGNSYNEQFF.

The gene calls are TRBV7-3 and TRBJ2-7; possible D gene TRBD2, 6 bases. The CDR3 is 15 residues long. CDR1 is SGHTA, CDR2 FQGTGA, per germline. Trimming pared 3 bases from V and 3 bases from J, leaving 15 bases between. The CDR3 DNA is TGTGCCAGCAGCTTGTCGCCTAGCGTCGTCTACGAGCAGTACTTC. Its protein product is CASSLSPSVVYEQYF.

This chain joins TRBV28 and TRBJ2-7; D is tentatively TRBD1 or TRBD2 (6 bases each). The CDR3 spans 14 residues. V was cut by 5 bases and J by 6 bases, with 17 bases left in between. From germline, CDR1 is MDHEN and CDR2 SYDVKM. The CDR3 reads CASSAHSGGGEQYF. The CDR3 nucleotides are TGTGCCAGCAGTGCGCATAGCGGAGGGGGCGAGCAGTACTTC.

The chain carries TRBV29-1 and TRBJ2-7; the D gene is possibly TRBD2 (5 bases). CDR3 length equals 16 residues. Germline CDR1 SQVTM, CDR2 ANQGSEA. V was shortened by 5 bases and J by 6 bases, with 26 bases between the two germline ends. CDR3: CSVKYLVGGAGGEQYF. The CDR3, as DNA: TGCAGCGTTAAATATCTCGTTGGAGGCGCAGGTGGCGAGCAGTACTTC.